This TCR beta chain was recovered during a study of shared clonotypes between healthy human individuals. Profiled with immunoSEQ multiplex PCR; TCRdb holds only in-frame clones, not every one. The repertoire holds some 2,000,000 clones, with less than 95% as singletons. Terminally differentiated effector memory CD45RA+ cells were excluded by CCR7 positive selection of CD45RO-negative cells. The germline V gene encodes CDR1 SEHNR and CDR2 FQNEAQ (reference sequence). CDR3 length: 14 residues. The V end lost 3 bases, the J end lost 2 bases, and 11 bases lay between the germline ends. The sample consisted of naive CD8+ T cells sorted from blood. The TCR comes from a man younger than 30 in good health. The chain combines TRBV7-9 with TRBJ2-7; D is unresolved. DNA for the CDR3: TGTGCCAGCAGCTTGGTTGGACCCACCTACGAGCAGTACTTC. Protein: CASSLVGPTYEQYF. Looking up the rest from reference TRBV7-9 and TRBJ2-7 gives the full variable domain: DTGVSQNPRHKITKRGQNVTFRCDPISEHNRLYWYRQTLGQGPEFLTYFQNEAQLEKSRLLSDRFSAERPKGSFSTLEIQRTEQGDSAMYLCASSLVGPTYEQYFGPGTRLTVT.